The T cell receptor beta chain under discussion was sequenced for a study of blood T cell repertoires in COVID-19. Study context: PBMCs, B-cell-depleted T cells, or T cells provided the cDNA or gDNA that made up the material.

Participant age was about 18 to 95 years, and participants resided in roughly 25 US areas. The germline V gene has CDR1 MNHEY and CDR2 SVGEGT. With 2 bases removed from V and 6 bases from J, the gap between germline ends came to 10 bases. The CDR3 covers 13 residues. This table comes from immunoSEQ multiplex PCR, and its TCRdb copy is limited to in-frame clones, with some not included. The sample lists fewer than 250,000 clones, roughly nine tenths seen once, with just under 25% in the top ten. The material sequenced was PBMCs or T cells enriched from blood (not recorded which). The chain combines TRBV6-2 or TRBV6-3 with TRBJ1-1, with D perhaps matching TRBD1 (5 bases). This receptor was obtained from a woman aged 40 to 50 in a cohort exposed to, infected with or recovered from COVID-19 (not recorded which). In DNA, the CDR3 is TGTGCCAGCAGTTACCCAGGGAGGGCTGAAGCTTTCTTT. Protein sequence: CASSYPGRAEAFF.